What follows are 24 T cell receptor beta chains derived from one specimen sequenced in a study of identical twins. A single record per CDR3 protein comes from TCRdb applying MiXCR to the 5' RACE reads. Here the sample spans around 250,000 distinct CDR3 sequences, about 7.3% being singletons. These data also formed part of another study, on yellow fever vaccine responses in identical twins.

Input material: memory (CD45RO+) T cells sorted from blood. These receptors all come from a young woman in good health.

This clonotype occurred many times. The rearrangement uses TRBV28 and TRBJ1-2; D is undetermined. V was shortened by 6 bases and J by 2 bases, with 4 bases between the two germline ends. The CDR3 is 11 residues long. CDR1 MDHEN and CDR2 SYDVKM come from the germline V gene. CDR3 protein: CASSMNYGYTF. CDR3 DNA sequence: TGTGCCAGCAGCATGAACTATGGCTACACCTTC.

This clonotype has a count of ten or more. The V call is TRBV7-2, the J call TRBJ2-3; D unclear. The germline V and J ends were trimmed by 3 bases and 5 bases, with 9 bases remaining between them. The CDR3 loop spans 13 amino acids. Germline V gives CDR1 SGHTA, CDR2 FQGNSA. The CDR3 DNA follows: TGTGCCAGCAGCTTCGCGTTCGGAGATACGCAGTATTTT. Its protein is CASSFAFGDTQYF.

This clonotype was seen many times. The V call is TRBV5-1, the J call TRBJ2-3; TRBD1 might be the D (5 bases). The germline CDR1 and CDR2 sequences are SGHRS and YFSETQ. The CDR3 spans 15 residues. Trimming stripped 2 bases from V and 0 bases from J, with 10 bases between. The CDR3 nucleotides are TGCGCCAGCAGCTTACCAGGGCTCAGCACAGATACGCAGTATTTT. It encodes CASSLPGLSTDTQYF.

This clonotype was observed a few times. V and J are TRBV18 and TRBJ2-6; the D is unclear. The germline CDR1 and CDR2 sequences are KGHSH and LQKENI. Deletions cut 6 bases from V and 3 bases from J, with 12 bases between. This CDR3 has 15 residues. CDR3 nucleotides: TGTGCCAGCTCCTTTGAGTTCGGTGGGGCCAACGTCCTGACTTTC. Protein sequence: CASSFEFGGANVLTF.

This clonotype was counted only a few times. The rearrangement links TRBV11-2 to TRBJ2-2, with D perhaps matching TRBD2 (6 bases). CDR1 SGHAT and CDR2 FQNNGV come from the germline V gene. The CDR3 is 18 amino acids. Trimming removed 1 base at V and 2 bases at J, with 17 bases between. CDR3 in amino acids: CASSLGKLGTVNTGELFF. Written as DNA, the CDR3 is TGTGCCAGCAGCTTAGGTAAACTAGGGACTGTTAACACCGGGGAGCTGTTTTTT. Supplemented by reference TRBV11-2 and TRBJ2-2, the full variable domain reads EAGVAQSPRYKIIEKRQSVAFWCNPISGHATLYWYQQILGQGPKLLIQFQNNGVVDDSQLPKDRFSAERLKGVDSTLKIQPAKLEDSAVYLCASSLGKLGTVNTGELFFGEGSRLTVL.

This clonotype was observed a few times. The rearrangement links TRBV24-1 to TRBJ2-1, with 11 bases matching TRBD1. Germline trimming cut 2 bases from V and 2 bases from J; bases unmatched to any gene: 4. The length of the CDR3 is 17 residues. In germline, CDR1 is KGHDR, CDR2 SFDVKD. CDR3 in amino acids: CATSDYAGQGAYNEQFF. CDR3 bases: TGTGCCACCAGTGATTACGCGGGACAGGGGGCCTACAATGAGCAGTTCTTC.

In this sample, this clonotype turned up many times. The gene calls are TRBV6-1 and TRBJ1-6; perhaps TRBD1 as D (6 bases). CDR1 is MNHNS and CDR2 is SASEGT in the germline V gene. V was trimmed by 8 bases and J by 14 bases, leaving 19 bases between them. The length of the CDR3 is 13 residues. CDR3 sequence reads: CASGRTAVESLHF. CDR3 DNA sequence: TGTGCCAGCGGGCGGACAGCCGTTGAGTCCCTCCACTTT.

This clonotype came up a few times. The chain couples TRBV7-2 to TRBJ2-1; D not resolved. The V gene lost 1 base and the J gene lost 7 bases, with 14 bases spanning the gap. Germline V gene data show CDR1 as SGHTA and CDR2 as FQGNSA. The CDR3 spans 15 residues. In nucleotides, the CDR3 is TGTGCCAGCAGCTTAGTCTTCCTAATAGGGAATGAGCAGTTCTTC. It is translated as CASSLVFLIGNEQFF.

The genes are TRBV11-2 and TRBJ2-7; D is perhaps TRBD1 (5 bases). There are 14 residues in the CDR3. The germline CDR1 and CDR2 sequences are SGHAT and FQNNGV. V lost 7 bases to trimming and J lost 4 bases, with 17 bases between them. The CDR3: CASTPRRGLYEQYF. In DNA form, the CDR3 reads TGTGCCAGCACCCCACGAAGGGGTTTGTACGAGCAGTACTTC.

Only a few counts were recorded for this clonotype. CDR3 in DNA: TGCAGTGCTAGGGATTCTACAGGGATTGGGGCCAAAAACATTCAGTACTTC. Translated, it gives CSARDSTGIGAKNIQYF. The V gene is TRBV20-1, the J gene TRBJ2-4; D possibly corresponds to TRBD1 (6 bases). V lost 3 bases to trimming and J lost 1 base, with 19 bases between them. The germline V gene has CDR1 DFQATT and CDR2 SNEGSKA (reference sequence). The CDR3 contains 17 residues.

The rearrangement links TRBV6-1 to TRBJ2-3; no firm D call. V lost 5 bases, J lost 2 bases, and 11 bases lay in between. The CDR3 is made up of 14 amino acids. Germline loops: CDR1 MNHNS, CDR2 SASEGT. The CDR3 reads CASSPARPTDTQYF. DNA of the CDR3: TGTGCCAGCAGTCCCGCTAGACCCACAGATACGCAGTATTTT.

At least ten counts were recorded for this clonotype. In DNA, the CDR3 is TGTGCCAGCAGGGGACGGGTCATCAAGAACACTGAAGCTTTCTTT. It is translated as CASRGRVIKNTEAFF. V gene TRBV28 combines with J gene TRBJ1-1; perhaps TRBD1 as D (5 bases). Germline assignment: CDR1 MDHEN and CDR2 SYDVKM. Between the trimmed V and J ends, which lost 6 bases and 1 base, there was a span of 15 bases. The CDR3 extends over 15 amino acids.

This clonotype was seen repeatedly, ten times or more. The CDR3 region has the DNA TGTGCCAGCAGCTTAGTACAGGACCCGTACCAAGAGACCCAGTACTTC. Residues: CASSLVQDPYQETQYF. The rearrangement links TRBV7-2 to TRBJ2-5, with D possibly matching TRBD1 (5 bases). The V gene's germline CDR1 is SGHTA and CDR2 FQGNSA. The CDR3 is made up of 16 amino acids. Trimming left V 1 base short and J 0 bases short, with 12 bases between.

This chain uses TRBV3-1 with TRBJ2-4; 9 bases are a match to TRBD2. V was pared by 1 base and J by 3 bases, with 10 bases of the junction left unmatched. The germline V gene encodes CDR1 LGHDT and CDR2 YNNKEL (reference sequence). The CDR3 runs 18 residues. The CDR3 loop reads CASSQGFAGGLFKNIQYF. DNA of the CDR3: TGTGCCAGCAGCCAAGGATTTGCGGGGGGGCTGTTCAAAAACATTCAGTACTTC.

This clonotype was detected a few times. CDR3 loop: CASSFPTRGTGPRTYEQYF. Here the CDR3 DNA reads TGTGCCAGCAGCTTCCCCACCCGGGGGACAGGCCCACGAACCTACGAGCAGTACTTC. The chain carries TRBV11-2 and TRBJ2-7, with 8 bases identical to TRBD1. V trimming: 3 bases; J trimming: 2 bases; junction bases outside the gene matches: 18. This CDR3 spans 19 amino acids. Germline CDR1 is SGHAT and CDR2 is FQNNGV.

This clonotype has at least ten counts. The V and J genes are TRBV15 and TRBJ2-2; D call uncertain. The germline gives CDR1 LNHNV, CDR2 YYDKDF (reference sequence). With 0 bases removed from V and 3 bases from J, the gap between germline ends came to 5 bases. The CDR3 contains 14 residues. The CDR3 nucleotides read TGTGCCACCAGCAGAGAATTGGACACCGGGGAGCTGTTTTTT. This codes for CATSRELDTGELFF.

This clonotype was found a few times. The V call is TRBV10-1, the J call TRBJ2-3; D possibly corresponds to TRBD1 (6 bases). V was clipped by 4 bases and J by 2 bases, with 13 bases between them. This CDR3 comprises 15 residues. CDR1 and CDR2 (germline): WNHNN, SYGVQD (reference sequence). In nucleotides, the CDR3 is TGCGCCAGCAGTGTGAAGTACAGGGCCACAGATACGCAGTATTTT. Translating it yields CASSVKYRATDTQYF.

This clonotype turned up a few times. The chain employs TRBV6-2 or TRBV6-3 and TRBJ2-7; no clear D gene. The ends were cut back, 4 bases at V and 6 bases at J, with 10 bases in the middle. Germline V gene sequence: CDR1 MNHEY, CDR2 SVGEGT. There are 12 residues in the CDR3. The CDR3 DNA sequence: TGTGCCAGCAGTTCGACCCCACGCGAGCAGTACGTC. Its translation: CASSSTPREQYV.

In this sample, this clonotype turned up many times. V gene TRBV5-1 combines with J gene TRBJ2-1, with TRBD2 identical over 7 bases. Losses at the gene ends were 1 base for V and 9 bases for J; bases not matched to a gene: 19. The V gene's germline CDR1 is SGHRS and CDR2 YFSETQ. The CDR3 loop spans 18 amino acids. The CDR3 DNA sequence: TGCGCCAGCAGCTTGTTGTTAAGTTCGGCGGGAGCTGGTAGTGAGCAGTTCTTC. Its translation: CASSLLLSSAGAGSEQFF.

This chain connects TRBV7-8 to TRBJ2-5; no reliable D call. The germline CDR1 and CDR2 sequences are SGHVS and FQNEAQ. V was trimmed by 4 bases and J by 5 bases, leaving 11 bases between them. The CDR3 runs 13 residues. Here the CDR3 reads CASSSPLLETQYF. Written as DNA, the CDR3 is TGTGCCAGCAGCTCTCCTCTTCTGGAGACCCAGTACTTC.

The chain links TRBV5-1 to TRBJ2-7, with 8 bases that match TRBD1. The J segment lost 2 bases and the V segment lost 0 bases, leaving 7 bases of the junction unmatched. The CDR3 runs to 16 residues. The germline gives CDR1 SGHRS, CDR2 YFSETQ. CDR3 protein: CASSLDGQGRTYEQYF. CDR3 sequence (DNA): TGCGCCAGCAGCTTGGATGGACAGGGTAGGACCTACGAGCAGTACTTC.

The chain has TRBV5-6 and TRBJ2-7; 9 bases map to TRBD2. Germline CDR1 is SGHDT and CDR2 is YYEEEE. The V segment lost 4 bases and the J segment 3 bases; nucleotides outside the gene matches: 8. The CDR3 is made up of 15 amino acids. The CDR3 region has the DNA TGTGCCAGCAGCCATGGGGGGACTAGCCGCTACGAGCAGTACGTC. It codes for CASSHGGTSRYEQYV.

V usage is TRBV2 and J usage is TRBJ2-3; a weak D match, TRBD1 (6 bases). From germline, CDR1 is SNHLY and CDR2 FYNNEI. This CDR3 spans 13 amino acids. Trimming stripped 6 bases from V and 5 bases from J, with 12 bases between. The CDR3 spells CASSDDRRDTQYF. CDR3 DNA: TGTGCCAGCAGCGACGACAGGAGAGATACGCAGTATTTT.

Ten or more counts support this clonotype. The chain is built from TRBV13 and TRBJ2-1; 7 bases line up with TRBD2. Germline trimming cut 7 bases from V and 9 bases from J; bases unmatched to any gene: 12. This CDR3 has 14 residues. Germline V lookup: CDR1 PRHDT, CDR2 FYEKMQ (reference sequence). CDR3 sequence: CASNYRSASGEQFF. DNA of the CDR3: TGTGCCAGCAACTACCGGTCGGCTAGCGGTGAGCAGTTCTTC.